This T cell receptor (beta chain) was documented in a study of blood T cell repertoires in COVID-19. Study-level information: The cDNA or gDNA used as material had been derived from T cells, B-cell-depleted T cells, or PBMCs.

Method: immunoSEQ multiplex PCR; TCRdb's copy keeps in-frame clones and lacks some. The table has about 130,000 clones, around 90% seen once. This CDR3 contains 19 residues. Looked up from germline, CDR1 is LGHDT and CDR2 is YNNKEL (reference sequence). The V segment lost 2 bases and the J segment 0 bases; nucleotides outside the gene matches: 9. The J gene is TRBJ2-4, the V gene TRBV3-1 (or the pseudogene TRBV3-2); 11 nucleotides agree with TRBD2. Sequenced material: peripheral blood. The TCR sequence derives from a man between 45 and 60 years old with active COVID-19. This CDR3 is CASSQLAGGLGLAKNIQYF. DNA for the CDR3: TGTGCCAGCAGCCAACTAGCGGGGGGCCTGGGGCTAGCCAAAAACATTCAGTACTTC.